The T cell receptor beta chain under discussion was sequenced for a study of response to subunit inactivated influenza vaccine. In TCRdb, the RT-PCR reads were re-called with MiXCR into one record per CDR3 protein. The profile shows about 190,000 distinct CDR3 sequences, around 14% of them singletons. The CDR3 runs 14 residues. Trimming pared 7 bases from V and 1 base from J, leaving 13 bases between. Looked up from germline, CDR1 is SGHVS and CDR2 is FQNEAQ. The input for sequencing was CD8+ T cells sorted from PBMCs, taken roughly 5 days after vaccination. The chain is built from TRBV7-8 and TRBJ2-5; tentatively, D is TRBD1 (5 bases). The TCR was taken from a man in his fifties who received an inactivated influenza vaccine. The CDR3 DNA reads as TGTGCCAGCACCTTCAGGGTAGTCCAAGAGACCCAGTACTTC. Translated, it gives CASTFRVVQETQYF.